The clone carrying this TCR beta chain was observed once. This sample is part of a study of blood T cell repertoires in COVID-19. Across the whole study: The United States, Italy and Spain provided the acute and convalescent COVID-19 samples. In each case, the material was cDNA or gDNA derived from T cells, B-cell-depleted T cells, or PBMCs.

CDR3 length: 16 amino acids. The germline V gene has CDR1 SNHLY and CDR2 FYNNEI. V lost 4 bases to trimming and J lost 3 bases; unmatched junction nucleotides: 8. In the authors' methods: Nucleated cell counts were estimated from reference gene primer amplification. Data came from immunoSEQ multiplex PCR; TCRdb stores just in-frame clones and leaves some out. That table furnishes V, J and clone size, whereas the DNA furnished D and trimming. The table has some 150,000 clones, roughly nine tenths seen once; the top ten hold about 1.5%. This clonotype was obtained from a human donor in a cohort sampled during active COVID-19. The chain has TRBV2 and TRBJ1-4; 7 bases are a match to TRBD1. The specimen was peripheral blood. The DNA for the CDR3 is TGTGCCAGCAGTGTACGACAGGGCGGGTCTAATGAAAAACTGTTTTTT. It yields the protein CASSVRQGGSNEKLFF. Full variable domain (missing parts from reference TRBV2 and TRBJ1-4): EPEVTQTPSHQVTQMGQEVILRCVPISNHLYFYWYRQILGQKVEFLVSFYNNEISEKSEIFDDQFSVERPDGSNFTLKIRSTKLEDSAMYFCASSVRQGGSNEKLFFGSGTQLSVL.